These 8 T cell receptor beta chains were sequenced from one sample in a study of cytomegalovirus exposure and HLA in healthy donors. Clones were sequenced by immunoSEQ multiplex PCR, and TCRdb holds only the in-frame ones, with some missing. The repertoire includes roughly 68,000 clones, just over 95% of them detected once, and 4.5% sits in the top ten. Sequenced material: PBMCs. These receptors came from a woman between 18 and 29 years old in good health and CMV-seropositive.

This clone was observed a single time. DNA for the CDR3: TGTGCCAGCAGTGAGATGCGGGAGTGGCTGGATACGCAGTATTTT. It codes for CASSEMREWLDTQYF. The genes are TRBV28 and TRBJ2-3, with 7 bases aligning to TRBD2. CDR3 size: 15 residues. Germline values: CDR1 MDHEN, CDR2 SYDVKM. The J segment lost 6 bases and the V segment lost 5 bases, leaving 11 bases of the junction unmatched.

V and J are TRBV27 and TRBJ2-7, with D possibly TRBD2 on 5 matching bases. The CDR3 extends over 16 amino acids. V lost 5 bases and J lost 0, with 17 bases in between. Germline V gives CDR1 MNHEY, CDR2 SMNVEV (reference sequence). CDR3 residues: CASSPTPSRNSYEQYF. For the CDR3, the DNA is TGTGCCAGCAGTCCAACTCCTAGCAGAAACTCCTACGAGCAGTACTTC.

The chain couples TRBV5-4 to TRBJ2-7, with 16 bases identical to TRBD2. J lost 2 bases, V lost 2 bases, and 7 bases had no gene match. CDR3 length equals 18 residues. Germline V gene lookup returns CDR1 SGHNT and CDR2 YYREEE (reference sequence). CDR3: CASSFGGLAGGRTYEQYF. In DNA, the CDR3 is TGTGCCAGCAGCTTTGGGGGACTAGCGGGGGGGAGGACCTACGAGCAGTACTTC.

The chain joins TRBV5-4 to TRBJ2-2; a weak D match, TRBD1 (6 bases). V was shortened by 4 bases and J by 1 base, with 11 bases between the two germline ends. CDR1 and CDR2 (germline): SGHNT, YYREEE (reference sequence). CDR3 size: 15 residues. Written as DNA, the CDR3 is TGTGCCAGCAGCCAATCGGGACAGAACACCGGGGAGCTGTTTTTT. This codes for CASSQSGQNTGELFF.

The rearrangement links TRBV10-3 to TRBJ2-2, with D maybe TRBD1 (5 bases). Germline values: CDR1 ENHRY, CDR2 SYGVKD. The CDR3 runs 18 residues. V gave up 2 bases and J gave up 0 bases, with 16 bases separating them. The CDR3 region is CAISEPVRKGPNTGELFF. DNA for the CDR3: TGTGCCATCAGTGAGCCGGTAAGGAAGGGGCCGAACACCGGGGAGCTGTTTTTT.

This clone was detected only once. The gene calls are TRBV4-1 and TRBJ2-7; 8 bases are a match to TRBD2. The CDR3 covers 15 residues. With V trimmed by 6 bases and J by 1 base, 8 bases remained unmatched. CDR1 is MGHRA, CDR2 YSYEKL, per germline. The CDR3 bases are TGCGCCAGCAGTCAGGGACTAGGTAAGTCCTACGAGCAGTACTTC. This sequence encodes CASSQGLGKSYEQYF.

The V call is TRBV28, the J call TRBJ2-7; 10 bases are a match to TRBD2. CDR1 and CDR2 (germline): MDHEN, SYDVKM. Trimming removed 4 bases from V and 0 bases from J; junction bases left unmatched: 15. The length of the CDR3 is 19 residues. In DNA form, the CDR3 reads TGTGCCAGCAGTTCCTCTACTACCCCGGGACTAGCGTACTCCTACGAGCAGTACTTC. As protein: CASSSSTTPGLAYSYEQYF. The full variable domain, completed using reference TRBV28 and TRBJ2-7, is DVKVTQSSRYLVKRTGEKVFLECVQDMDHENMFWYRQDPGLGLRLIYFSYDVKMKEKGDIPEGYSVSREKKERFSLILESASTNQTSMYLCASSSSTTPGLAYSYEQYFGPGTRLTVT.

The chain uses TRBV7-9 and TRBJ2-1, with TRBD2 identical over 10 bases. CDR1 is SEHNR and CDR2 is FQNEAQ in the germline V gene (reference sequence). The CDR3 length is 18 residues. The V and J ends lost 2 bases and 6 bases, in that order; junction bases with no gene match: 13. The CDR3 DNA sequence: TGTGCCAGCAGCTTATTAGGGCTCCTAGCGGGAGTGGGCAATGAGCAGTTCTTC. This encodes CASSLLGLLAGVGNEQFF.